The 27 T cell receptor beta chains below were found in one sample sequenced in a study of somatic mutations in cytotoxic T cells in rheumatoid arthritis. Produced via immunoSEQ multiplex PCR; TCRdb's table is partial and in-frame only. The profile covers about 6,700 clones, with 65% to 75% appearing a single time and around 40% taken by the ten largest. What was sequenced was CD8+ T cells sorted from blood. The receptor set was obtained from a man aged 40-55 years in good health.

The gene calls are TRBV5-4 and TRBJ1-2, with TRBD1 identical over 7 bases. Germline CDR1 reads SGHNT; CDR2 reads YYREEE (reference sequence). Germline trimming cut 2 bases from V and 4 bases from J; bases unmatched to any gene: 5. The CDR3 totals 14 residues. CDR3 nucleotide sequence: TGTGCCAGCAGCTTAAACAGGGGAGGCTATGGCTACACCTTC. Translating gives CASSLNRGGYGYTF. The full variable domain, with the rest looked up from reference TRBV5-4 and TRBJ1-2, is ETGVTQSPTHLIKTRGQQVTLRCSSQSGHNTVSWYQQALGQGPQFIFQYYREEENGRGNFPPRFSGLQFPNYSSELNVNALELDDSALYLCASSLNRGGYGYTFGSGTRLTVV.

The CDR3 DNA follows: TGTGCCAGCAGCCAAGGCGGAGACAGGGTTTTTTCCGGGGAGCTGTTTTTT. Translating gives CASSQGGDRVFSGELFF. The chain carries TRBV4-2 and TRBJ2-2; TRBD1 agrees at 7 bases. After removal of 1 base from V and 6 bases from J, the junction contained 11 bases not matched to a gene. Germline CDR1 reads LGHNA; CDR2 reads YNFKEQ. The CDR3 covers 17 residues.

There are a few counts of this clone. The CDR3 nucleotides are TGTGCCAGCAGTGACCCCGGGGCCCCGGGGTGGCAAGAGACCCAGTACTTC. Translation: CASSDPGAPGWQETQYF. The J gene is TRBJ2-5, the V gene TRBV2; the D call may be TRBD1 or TRBD2 (5 bases each). The germline CDR1 and CDR2 sequences are SNHLY and FYNNEI. Trimming removed 3 bases at V and 2 bases at J, with 19 bases between. The CDR3 runs to 17 residues.

This clone is deemed medium-sized. The rearrangement links TRBV5-1 to TRBJ2-2; D not resolved. The CDR3 totals 17 residues. Trimming cost V 2 bases and J 3 bases, with 17 bases left between them. CDR1 is SGHRS, CDR2 YFSETQ, per germline. DNA of the CDR3: TGCGCCAGCAGCTTTCGTATTTTCGCAGGAGACACCGGGGAGCTGTTTTTT. Translating it yields CASSFRIFAGDTGELFF.

This rearrangement joins TRBV7-2 to TRBJ1-1, with a possible D match to TRBD1 (6 bases). The CDR3 has 14 amino acids. V was cut by 1 base and J by 0 bases, with 6 bases left in between. CDR1 SGHTA and CDR2 FQGNSA come from the germline V gene. CDR3 region: CASSLDRVNTEAFF. Here the CDR3 DNA reads TGTGCCAGCAGCTTAGACAGGGTGAACACTGAAGCTTTCTTT. Complete variable domain (other parts from reference TRBV7-2 and TRBJ1-1): GAGVSQSPSNKVTEKGKDVELRCDPISGHTALYWYRQSLGQGLEFLIYFQGNSAPDKSGLPSDRFSAERTGGSVSTLTIQRTQQEDSAVYLCASSLDRVNTEAFFGQGTRLTVV.

The gene calls are TRBV6-1 and TRBJ2-1; TRBD2 aligns across 13 bases. Germline values: CDR1 MNHNS, CDR2 SASEGT. This CDR3 is 15 amino acids long. With V trimmed by 2 bases and J by 8 bases, 3 bases remained unmatched. In DNA form, the CDR3 reads TGTGCCAGCAGTGAAAGGACTAGCGGGAGTTATGAGCAGTTCTTC. Its protein is CASSERTSGSYEQFF.

The chain combines TRBV6-6 with TRBJ2-1, with 7 bases lining up with TRBD1. The CDR3 covers 15 residues. Losses at the gene ends were 11 bases for V and 15 bases for J; bases not matched to a gene: 25. In germline, CDR1 is MNHNY, CDR2 SVGAGI (reference sequence). The CDR3 nucleotides read TGTGCCGTTCAGGGGGTTGGCGGCCCTACCTTCACTCTGTTCTTC. It specifies CAVQGVGGPTFTLFF.

The V and J genes are TRBV27 and TRBJ2-3; TRBD2 agrees at 15 bases. V dropped 3 bases and J dropped 1; count of bases not matched to a gene: 8. CDR1 is MNHEY and CDR2 is SMNVEV in the germline V gene (reference sequence). The CDR3 has 19 amino acids. The CDR3 DNA is TGTGCCAGCAGTTTTTCAGGGACTAGCGGGGGGTACGGCACAGATACGCAGTATTTT. Translation gives CASSFSGTSGGYGTDTQYF.

This chain uses TRBV5-5 with TRBJ1-5, with unresolved D. The V gene lost 1 base and the J gene lost 0 bases, with 5 bases spanning the gap. Germline V lookup: CDR1 SGHKS, CDR2 YYEKEE (reference sequence). The CDR3 is 14 residues long. The CDR3 sequence is CASSLRVSNQPQHF. CDR3 sequence (DNA): TGTGCCAGCAGCTTGAGAGTTAGCAATCAGCCCCAGCATTTT.

The CDR3 spells CASSEFRGLEQFF. The DNA of the CDR3 is TGTGCCAGCAGTGAATTTAGGGGACTAGAGCAGTTCTTC. The chain employs TRBV25-1 and TRBJ2-1; 7 bases fit TRBD2. Germline lookup yields CDR1 MGHDK and CDR2 SYGVNS. With 1 base clipped from V and 10 bases from J, the junction kept 4 bases outside the gene matches. The CDR3 is 13 residues long.

This clone has a handful of counts. The rearrangement links TRBV5-4 to TRBJ2-7; D unclear. Trimming took off 4 bases at V and 5 bases at J, with 13 bases between the two ends. Germline assignment: CDR1 SGHNT and CDR2 YYREEE (reference sequence). The CDR3 length is 13 residues. The DNA of the CDR3 is TGTGCCAGCAGCATTGCCACGTACGACGAGCAGTACTTC. Residues: CASSIATYDEQYF. The complete variable domain, with remaining parts taken from reference TRBV5-4 and TRBJ2-7, reads ETGVTQSPTHLIKTRGQQVTLRCSSQSGHNTVSWYQQALGQGPQFIFQYYREEENGRGNFPPRFSGLQFPNYSSELNVNALELDDSALYLCASSIATYDEQYFGPGTRLTVT.

This chain joins TRBV2 and TRBJ1-1; 11 positions match TRBD1. Germline-derived CDR1 and CDR2 are SNHLY and FYNNEI. V was pared by 7 bases and J by 1 base, with 11 bases of the junction left unmatched. This CDR3 contains 17 residues. CDR3 DNA: TGTGCCAGCACCCGGGACAGGGGGACTTGGGAGAACACTGAAGCTTTCTTT. As protein: CASTRDRGTWENTEAFF. The whole variable domain, filled in from reference TRBV2 and TRBJ1-1, reads EPEVTQTPSHQVTQMGQEVILRCVPISNHLYFYWYRQILGQKVEFLVSFYNNEISEKSEIFDDQFSVERPDGSNFTLKIRSTKLEDSAMYFCASTRDRGTWENTEAFFGQGTRLTVV.

The chain couples TRBV5-4 to TRBJ1-2; D is uncertain. Germline V gene sequence: CDR1 SGHNT, CDR2 YYREEE (reference sequence). Trimming pared 0 bases from V and 4 bases from J, leaving 13 bases between. The CDR3 extends over 15 amino acids. CDR3 amino acids: CASSLVGGFGYGYTF. DNA of the CDR3: TGTGCCAGCAGCTTGGTAGGCGGGTTTGGCTATGGCTACACCTTC.

The chain recombines TRBV11-3 with TRBJ2-2, with unresolved D. V lost 3 bases and J 1 base, leaving 6 bases between the germline ends. CDR1 and CDR2 from the germline V gene are SGHNT and YENEEA. This CDR3 is built from 14 residues. CDR3 residues: CASSFTQNTGELFF. The CDR3 DNA sequence: TGTGCCAGCAGCTTCACTCAGAACACCGGGGAGCTGTTTTTT.

This clone was seen only a few times. The V call is TRBV11-2, the J call TRBJ2-7; no reliable D call. Between the trimmed V and J ends, which lost 2 bases and 0 bases, there was a span of 8 bases. Germline V CDR1 and CDR2: SGHAT, FQNNGV. The CDR3 covers 14 residues. CDR3 sequence: CASSLNGNSYEQYF. The DNA of the CDR3 is TGTGCCAGCAGCTTAAACGGTAACTCCTACGAGCAGTACTTC.

The V gene is TRBV11-2, the J gene TRBJ2-2; possibly TRBD1 or TRBD2 for D (5 bases each). V was cut by 5 bases and J by 6 bases, with 19 bases left in between. CDR3 length: 16 amino acids. Germline V gives CDR1 SGHAT, CDR2 FQNNGV. CDR3 residues: CASSRNPGRTSGELFF. DNA for the CDR3: TGTGCCAGCAGCCGAAACCCGGGACGGACGTCCGGGGAGCTGTTTTTT.

This clone has a handful of counts. The V gene is TRBV6-5, the J gene TRBJ1-1; D gene unclear. V was cut by 6 bases and J by 1 base, with 15 bases left in between. From germline, CDR1 is MNHEY and CDR2 SVGAGI. The CDR3 totals 15 residues. CDR3 loop: CASSLGGLQNTEAFF. DNA for the CDR3: TGTGCCAGCAGCCTCGGTGGTCTCCAGAACACTGAAGCTTTCTTT.

V gene TRBV4-1 combines with J gene TRBJ2-6, with a possible D match to TRBD1 (5 bases). This CDR3 spans 16 amino acids. V was pared by 0 bases and J by 0 bases, with 6 bases between. Per the germline V gene, CDR1 is MGHRA and CDR2 is YSYEKL. The CDR3 DNA sequence: TGCGCCAGCAGCCAAGATGGGGCCTCTGGGGCCAACGTCCTGACTTTC. Amino acids: CASSQDGASGANVLTF.

This clone is labeled medium-sized. This chain uses TRBV27 with TRBJ1-3; 10 positions agree with TRBD1. Germline V gene sequence: CDR1 MNHEY, CDR2 SMNVEV (reference sequence). The CDR3 covers 15 residues. Trimming cost V 5 bases and J 6 bases; bases outside gene matches: 7. The CDR3 here is CASSRKTGGLNTIYF. For the CDR3, the DNA is TGTGCCAGCAGTAGAAAGACAGGGGGCTTAAACACCATATATTTT.

V is TRBV27 and J is TRBJ1-6, with 9 bases that match TRBD1. Per the germline V gene, CDR1 is MNHEY and CDR2 is SMNVEV (reference sequence). The CDR3 sequence is 14 residues long. J lost 7 bases, V lost 8 bases, and 6 bases had no gene match. The DNA of the CDR3 is TGTGCCAGCTCCGGGGACAGGGCGAATTCACCCCTCCACTTT. This codes for CASSGDRANSPLHF.

The chain carries TRBV14 and TRBJ1-5; 11 bases map to TRBD1. Losses at the gene ends were 3 bases for V and 1 base for J; bases not matched to a gene: 2. This CDR3 contains 16 residues. CDR1 is SGHDN and CDR2 is FVKESK in the germline V gene. CDR3 coding DNA: TGTGCCAGCAGCCAGGGGACAGGGGGGAGCAATCAGCCCCAGCATTTT. Amino acid sequence: CASSQGTGGSNQPQHF.

This chain links TRBV19 with TRBJ2-1, with 7 positions matching TRBD1. V trimming: 10 bases; J trimming: 1 base; junction bases outside the gene matches: 7. This CDR3 comprises 14 residues. The germline V gene encodes CDR1 LNHDA and CDR2 SQIVND (reference sequence). The CDR3 spells CAKNPTGSYNEQFF. As DNA, the CDR3 is TGTGCCAAAAACCCGACAGGGTCCTACAATGAGCAGTTCTTC.

This rearrangement joins TRBV10-3 to TRBJ2-1; 9 bases line up with TRBD1. The CDR3 is 15 amino acids. The germline gives CDR1 ENHRY, CDR2 SYGVKD. Trimming cost V 6 bases and J 4 bases; bases outside gene matches: 7. CDR3: CAIRADRGKYNEQFF. The CDR3 DNA sequence: TGTGCCATCAGAGCCGACAGGGGGAAGTACAATGAGCAGTTCTTC.

The rearrangement uses TRBV28 and TRBJ2-2; TRBD1 agrees at 7 bases. Germline loops: CDR1 MDHEN, CDR2 SYDVKM. The CDR3 contains 14 residues. V dropped 6 bases and J dropped 1; count of bases not matched to a gene: 2. The chain's CDR3 is CASRRQGNTGELFF. In DNA, the CDR3 is TGTGCCAGCAGGCGACAGGGGAACACCGGGGAGCTGTTTTTT. The variable domain in full, with the rest retrieved from reference TRBV28 and TRBJ2-2, is DVKVTQSSRYLVKRTGEKVFLECVQDMDHENMFWYRQDPGLGLRLIYFSYDVKMKEKGDIPEGYSVSREKKERFSLILESASTNQTSMYLCASRRQGNTGELFFGEGSRLTVL.

The chain recombines TRBV28 with TRBJ2-1, with 11 bases lining up with TRBD2. Germline-derived CDR1 and CDR2 are MDHEN and SYDVKM. The CDR3 extends over 17 amino acids. The ends lost 4 bases at V and 3 bases at J; junction bases unmatched: 8. This chain's CDR3 is CASSWAPTSGNYNEQFF. As DNA, the CDR3 is TGTGCCAGCAGTTGGGCTCCGACTAGCGGGAACTACAATGAGCAGTTCTTC.

The CDR3 sequence is CASSPASGSYNEQFF. The CDR3 nucleotides are TGTGCCAGCAGCCCGGCTAGCGGGTCCTACAATGAGCAGTTCTTC. This chain links TRBV4-2 with TRBJ2-1; 8 nucleotides match TRBD2. With 4 bases clipped from V and 1 base from J, the junction kept 3 bases outside the gene matches. Germline loops: CDR1 LGHNA, CDR2 YNFKEQ. The CDR3 sequence is 15 residues long.

This rearrangement joins TRBV10-3 to TRBJ1-6; D possibly corresponds to TRBD1 (5 bases). The V end lost 2 bases, the J end lost 4 bases, and 6 bases lay between the germline ends. CDR1 ENHRY and CDR2 SYGVKD come from the germline V gene. CDR3 size: 14 residues. This CDR3 is CAISETGYNSPLHF. CDR3 coding DNA: TGTGCCATCAGTGAGACAGGATATAATTCACCCCTCCACTTT.